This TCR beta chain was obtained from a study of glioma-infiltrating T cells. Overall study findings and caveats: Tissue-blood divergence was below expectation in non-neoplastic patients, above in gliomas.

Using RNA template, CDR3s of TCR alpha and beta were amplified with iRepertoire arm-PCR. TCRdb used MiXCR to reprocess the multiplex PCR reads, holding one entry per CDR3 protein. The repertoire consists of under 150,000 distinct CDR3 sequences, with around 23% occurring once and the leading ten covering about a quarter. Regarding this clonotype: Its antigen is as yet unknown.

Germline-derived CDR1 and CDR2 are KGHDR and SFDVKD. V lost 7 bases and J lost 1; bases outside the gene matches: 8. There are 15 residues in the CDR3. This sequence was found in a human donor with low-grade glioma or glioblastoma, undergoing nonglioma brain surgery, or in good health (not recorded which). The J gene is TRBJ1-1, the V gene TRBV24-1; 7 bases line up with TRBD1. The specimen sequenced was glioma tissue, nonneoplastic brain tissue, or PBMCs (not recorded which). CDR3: CATRKTGTANTEAFF. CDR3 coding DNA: TGTGCCACCAGAAAGACCGGGACAGCGAACACTGAAGCTTTCTTT.